These 10 T cell receptor beta chains were all obtained from the same sample, sequenced in a study of blood T cell repertoires in COVID-19. Using immunoSEQ multiplex PCR, the repertoire was profiled, and TCRdb retains in-frame clones only, with some absent. This table holds nearly 55,000 clones, around 72% found once. Sequencing was done on a sample of peripheral blood. The source of these receptors is a human donor with active or convalescent COVID-19. The donor label of this sample is uncertain.

The chain employs TRBV12-5 and TRBJ2-7; the match to TRBD1 covers 7 bases. CDR3 length: 15 amino acids. CDR1 LGHNT and CDR2 FRNRAP come from the germline V gene. With V trimmed by 6 bases and J by 3 bases, 11 bases remained unmatched. CDR3 region: CASGSGVQGVYEQYF. The DNA of the CDR3 is TGTGCTAGTGGCTCTGGGGTTCAGGGGGTCTACGAGCAGTACTTC.

The chain carries TRBV5-6 and TRBJ1-2, with 9 bases identical to TRBD1. With V trimmed by 3 bases and J by 2 bases, 11 bases remained unmatched. Germline CDR1 is SGHDT and CDR2 is YYEEEE. The length of the CDR3 is 17 residues. CDR3 sequence reads: CASSSRDRAGGNYGYTF. For the CDR3, the DNA is TGTGCCAGCAGCTCCCGGGACAGGGCCGGAGGAAACTATGGCTACACCTTC.

This clone has a handful of counts. This rearrangement joins TRBV6-2 or TRBV6-3 to TRBJ2-3, with D tentatively TRBD1 (8 bases). CDR1 is MNHEY and CDR2 is SVGEGT in the germline V gene. Trimming shortened V by 5 bases and J by 0 bases, and 15 bases separated the two germline ends. The CDR3 runs 16 residues. The CDR3 coding sequence is TGTGCCAGCAGTGACAGGGGAGGGGAAAGCACAGATACGCAGTATTTT. Its translation: CASSDRGGESTDTQYF.

The chain uses TRBV7-3 and TRBJ2-3; 7 bases are shared with TRBD2. Germline V CDR1 and CDR2: SGHTA, FQGTGA. CDR3 length: 14 amino acids. With V trimmed by 5 bases and J by 4 bases, 6 bases remained unmatched. Here the CDR3 DNA reads TGTGCCAGCAGCCCAGGGACTATCTCAGATACGCAGTATTTT. Its protein product is CASSPGTISDTQYF.

The chain has TRBV28 and TRBJ1-2; 7 bases are a match to TRBD1. The CDR3 length is 15 residues. Germline V gives CDR1 MDHEN, CDR2 SYDVKM. The junction had 13 bases not matched to a gene; V was cut back by 4 bases and J by 8 bases. CDR3 amino acids: CASSSSKGARTGYTF. The CDR3 DNA reads as TGTGCCAGCAGTTCTTCTAAGGGGGCCAGGACGGGCTACACCTTC.

The rearrangement uses TRBV7-8 and TRBJ2-1, with 10 bases matching TRBD2. Germline CDR1 is SGHVS and CDR2 is FQNEAQ. With V trimmed by 5 bases and J by 12 bases, 16 bases remained unmatched. This CDR3 has 16 amino acids. This chain's CDR3 is CASSQPGTSAFSRQFF. CDR3 in DNA: TGTGCCAGCAGCCAACCCGGGACTAGCGCGTTTAGTCGGCAGTTCTTC.

The chain combines TRBV24-1 with TRBJ2-5; 11 bases fit TRBD2. The CDR3 is 16 amino acids. In germline, CDR1 is KGHDR, CDR2 SFDVKD. V lost 4 bases to trimming and J lost 2 bases; unmatched junction nucleotides: 5. CDR3 coding DNA: TGTGCCACCAGTGAACTAGGGACTAGCGGACAAGAGACCCAGTACTTC. It translates to CATSELGTSGQETQYF.

The chain is built from TRBV9 and TRBJ2-7; 7 nucleotides align to TRBD2. The ends lost 1 base at V and 2 bases at J; junction bases unmatched: 6. This CDR3 is 15 amino acids long. In germline, CDR1 is SGDLS, CDR2 YYNGEE. CDR3 in amino acids: CASSVWPSGTYEQYF. CDR3 DNA sequence: TGTGCCAGCAGCGTATGGCCTAGCGGCACCTACGAGCAGTACTTC.

This clone was recorded once. The gene calls are TRBV5-6 and TRBJ1-5; D is ambiguous. CDR3 length: 14 amino acids. Trimming shortened V by 3 bases and J by 4 bases, and 11 bases separated the two germline ends. The germline V gene encodes CDR1 SGHDT and CDR2 YYEEEE. CDR3 protein: CASSSSRTNQPQHF. The DNA of the CDR3 is TGTGCCAGCAGCTCTTCCAGAACGAATCAGCCCCAGCATTTT.

In its sample, this clone is medium-sized. The chain carries TRBV29-1 and TRBJ2-1; D might be TRBD2 (6 bases). Germline V lookup: CDR1 SQVTM, CDR2 ANQGSEA. V gave up 0 bases and J gave up 2 bases, with 23 bases separating them. The CDR3 totals 19 residues. The CDR3 sequence: CSVEDPEGRSVYAYNEQFF. CDR3 nucleotide sequence: TGCAGCGTTGAAGATCCGGAGGGCCGTTCAGTGTACGCCTACAATGAGCAGTTCTTC.